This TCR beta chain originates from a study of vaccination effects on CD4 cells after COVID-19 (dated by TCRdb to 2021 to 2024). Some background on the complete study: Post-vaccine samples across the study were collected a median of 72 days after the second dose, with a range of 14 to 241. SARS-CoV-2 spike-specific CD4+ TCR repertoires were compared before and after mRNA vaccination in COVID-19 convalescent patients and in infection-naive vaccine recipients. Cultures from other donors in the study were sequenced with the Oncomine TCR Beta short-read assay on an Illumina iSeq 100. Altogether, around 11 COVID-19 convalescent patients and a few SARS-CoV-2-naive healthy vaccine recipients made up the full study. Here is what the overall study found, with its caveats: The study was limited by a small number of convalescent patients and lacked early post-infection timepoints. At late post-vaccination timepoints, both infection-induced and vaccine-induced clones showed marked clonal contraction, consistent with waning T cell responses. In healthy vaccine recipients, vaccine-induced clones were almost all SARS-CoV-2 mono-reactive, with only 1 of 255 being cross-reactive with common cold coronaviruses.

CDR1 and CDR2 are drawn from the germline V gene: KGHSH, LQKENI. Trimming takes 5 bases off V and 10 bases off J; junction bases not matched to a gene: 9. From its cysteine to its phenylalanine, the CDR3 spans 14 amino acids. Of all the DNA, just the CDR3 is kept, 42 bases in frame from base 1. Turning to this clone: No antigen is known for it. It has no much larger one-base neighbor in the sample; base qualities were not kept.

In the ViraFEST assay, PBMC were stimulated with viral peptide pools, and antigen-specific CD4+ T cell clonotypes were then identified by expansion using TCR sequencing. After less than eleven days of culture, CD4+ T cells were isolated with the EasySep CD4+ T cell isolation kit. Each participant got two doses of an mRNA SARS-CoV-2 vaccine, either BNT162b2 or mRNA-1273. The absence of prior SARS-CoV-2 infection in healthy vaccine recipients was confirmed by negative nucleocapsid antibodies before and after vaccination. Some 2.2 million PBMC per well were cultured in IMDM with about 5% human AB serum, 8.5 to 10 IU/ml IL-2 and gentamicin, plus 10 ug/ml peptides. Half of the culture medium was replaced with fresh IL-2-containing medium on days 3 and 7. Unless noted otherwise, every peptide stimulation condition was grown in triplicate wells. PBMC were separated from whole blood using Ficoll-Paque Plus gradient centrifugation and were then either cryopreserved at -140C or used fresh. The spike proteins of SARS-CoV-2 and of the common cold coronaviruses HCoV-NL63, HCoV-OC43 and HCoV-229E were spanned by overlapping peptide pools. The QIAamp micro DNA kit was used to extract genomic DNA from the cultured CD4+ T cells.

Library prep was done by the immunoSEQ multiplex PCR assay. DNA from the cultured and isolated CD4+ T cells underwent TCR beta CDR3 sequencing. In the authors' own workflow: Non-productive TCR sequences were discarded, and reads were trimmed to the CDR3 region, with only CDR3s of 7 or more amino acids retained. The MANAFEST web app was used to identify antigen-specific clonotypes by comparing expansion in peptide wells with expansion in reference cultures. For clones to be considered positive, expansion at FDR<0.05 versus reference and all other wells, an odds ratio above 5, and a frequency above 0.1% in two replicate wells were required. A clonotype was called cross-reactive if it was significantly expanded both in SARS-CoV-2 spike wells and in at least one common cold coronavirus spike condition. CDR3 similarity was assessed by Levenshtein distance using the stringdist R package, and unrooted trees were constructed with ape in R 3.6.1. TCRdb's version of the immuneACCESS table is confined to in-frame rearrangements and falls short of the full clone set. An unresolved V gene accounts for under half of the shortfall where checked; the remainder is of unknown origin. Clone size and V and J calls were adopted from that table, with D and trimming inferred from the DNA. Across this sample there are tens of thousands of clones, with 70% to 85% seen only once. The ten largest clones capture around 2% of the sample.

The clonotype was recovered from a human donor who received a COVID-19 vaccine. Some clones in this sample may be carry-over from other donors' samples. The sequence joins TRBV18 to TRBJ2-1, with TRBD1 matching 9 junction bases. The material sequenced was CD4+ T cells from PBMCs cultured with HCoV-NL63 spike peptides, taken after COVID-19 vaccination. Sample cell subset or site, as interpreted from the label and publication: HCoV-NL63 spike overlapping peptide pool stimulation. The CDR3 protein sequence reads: CASSGGQGGGEQFF. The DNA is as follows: TGTGCCAGCTCAGGGGGACAGGGTGGCGGCGAGCAGTTCTTC.